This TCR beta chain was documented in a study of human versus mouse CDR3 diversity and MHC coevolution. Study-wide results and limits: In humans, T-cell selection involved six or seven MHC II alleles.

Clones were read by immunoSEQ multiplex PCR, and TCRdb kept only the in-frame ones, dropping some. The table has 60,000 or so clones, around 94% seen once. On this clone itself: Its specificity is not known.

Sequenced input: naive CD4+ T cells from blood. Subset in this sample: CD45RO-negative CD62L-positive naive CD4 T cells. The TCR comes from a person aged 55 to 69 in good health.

The CDR3 sequence: CASRPSGTGGELFF. The CDR3 DNA reads TGTGCCAGCAGACCTAGCGGGACAGGCGGGGAGCTGTTTTTT. The genes are TRBV5-4 and TRBJ2-2; tentative D call: TRBD2 (9 bases). Per the germline V gene, CDR1 is SGHNT and CDR2 is YYREEE (reference sequence). The CDR3 consists of 14 residues. The V end was cut by 5 bases, the J end by 7 bases, with 15 bases between.